This T cell receptor beta chain was profiled in a study of regulatory T cells in long-lasting Graves disease (dated by TCRdb to the early 2020s). About the study as a whole: Antithyroid drugs had been taken for less than 3 months by newly diagnosed Graves' disease patients. The study was registered as a clinical trial and conducted in China. Peripheral blood TCR sequencing and RNA sequencing compared persistent Graves' disease patients with newly diagnosed Graves' disease patients. A total of 33 samples underwent TCR sequencing, from 13 patients with persistent Graves' disease and approximately 20 patients with newly diagnosed Graves' disease.

The sample's time point label is to be understood as: newly diagnosed GD, antithyroid drugs for less than 3 months. For both TCR sequencing and RNA sequencing, RNA was extracted from PBMCs using TRIzol. Graves' disease was diagnosed according to American Thyroid Association guidelines. Patients for the study were recruited at an endocrinology department in Xi'an, China. Each patient gave approximately 8.8 milliliters of peripheral blood, collected in an EDTA anticoagulant tube. PBMCs were isolated by Ficoll Paque Plus density gradient separation without further T cell sorting. An Agilent 2100 Bioanalyzer and agarose gel were used to check RNA quality, while a NanoDrop 2000 measured RNA concentration. Many counts were recorded for this clonotype. This clone's antigen is unknown. No much larger clone is present one base from it, and per-base qualities are unavailable. Receptor amplification or capture employed multiplex PCR. Sequenced on an Illumina HiSeq 4000. TCR beta libraries were built with iRepertoire HTBI primers and Arm-PCR amplification of CDR3 regions. Gel purification was performed on PCR products prior to sequencing. In the source study's methods: A total of some 65 TRBV and under 15 TRBJ segments were identified across samples and were used for gene usage analysis of CDR3 amino acid clonotypes. Filtered high-quality paired reads were merged into contigs using COPE and FqMerger. Contigs were aligned with BLAST to IMGT TRBV, TRBD and TRBJ reference genes, and CDR3 was defined per IMGT. Highly expanded clones were defined as clonotypes with a frequency above 0.1%. Repertoire diversity was measured by Shannon entropy, and V-J evenness by the Gini coefficient. A clonotype was considered public if more than one individual shared it. The public sequencing data were trimmed at Q25 with fastp and processed into clonotypes with MiXCR by TCRdb, which kept only in-frame beta chains. CDR3 protein duplicates are merged, each entry listing the most common genes and DNA. TCRdb assigned the V and J calls; the authors' analysis was not used. Within this sample are about 620,000 distinct CDR3 sequences, with less than 20% of them counted one time only. The top ten clonotypes cover 15% to 20% of the sample.

What the work shows at the level of the full study, not this receptor alone: Sequencing and analysis were restricted to the TCR beta chain. Peripheral blood alone was examined, since thyroid tissue, which constituted the primary lesion, could not be accessed. Compared with newly diagnosed patients, patients with persistent Graves' disease had lower TCR Shannon entropy and fewer highly expanded clones, which suggests clonal expansion. The authors noted that the small sample size was a limitation that may lower accuracy. Persistent patients shared more public clonotypes among themselves (fewer than 3,000) than newly diagnosed patients did (approximately 970).

These data also formed part of another study, on T cells in Graves' hyperthyroidism and ophthalmopathy. As that second study puts it: Stable Graves' hyperthyroidism was defined as the absence of progression to ophthalmopathy over 18 months of follow-up. Hyperthyroidism patients were newly diagnosed, with disease duration under 2 months, and aged 18 to 65 years. Patients with uncontrolled infections, other autoimmune diseases, pregnancy or lactation were excluded. Clinical symptoms, serum thyroxine and TRAb, thyroid ultrasound, and orbital computed tomography formed the basis for the diagnoses. A first-round RT-PCR of the TCR CDR3 used the HTBI primer set with the Qiagen OneStep RT-PCR kit. Most expanded thyroid clonotypes (frequency above 0.001) were also detected in blood, suggesting blood repertoires may reflect thyroid immune responses. Ophthalmopathy was separated from stable hyperthyroidism by a 13 V-J signature model, with about 88% sensitivity and about 81% specificity obtained in cross-validation and 80%/75% obtained in testing. In validation, the model predicted progression to ophthalmopathy with approximately 69% sensitivity and around 72% specificity, a median of about six months before onset. A discovery cohort of about a hundred patients, about 40 with Graves' ophthalmopathy and roughly 59 with stable Graves' hyperthyroidism, was used to find distinguishing TCR V-J signatures. Whether ophthalmopathy could be predicted prospectively was tested in an independent validation cohort made up of 18 to 20 hyperthyroidism patients plus 17 patients who later progressed to ophthalmopathy. The approximately 98 discovery patients were randomly divided into training and test sets at a 7:3 ratio. Thyroid tissue and blood T-cell repertoires from six Graves' hyperthyroidism patients were also compared in the study. After blood sampling, hyperthyroidism patients were treated with methimazole at a starting dose of 30 mg daily, and ophthalmopathy patients were treated with high-dose intravenous methylprednisolone. A second multiplex PCR round built the libraries, followed by size selection and purification. Sequencing of the libraries was done on an Illumina HiSeq2000 using paired-end 100 bp reads. SOAPnuke was used to process the raw data, throwing out any read that contained adapters or uncalled bases, had a mean Phred below 15, or lacked an exact constant-primer or identifier match. COPE v1.2.5 was used to merge the high-quality paired reads, and each unique nucleotide sequence was defined as a clonotype. MiTCR v1.1 was used to align the clonotypes against IMGT TRBV, TRBD and TRBJ reference segments. Only V-J combinations with frequency above 0.0001, covering about 99% of repertoires, were analysed. The TCS score was defined as F50 (clonal expansion) divided by E x V (chaos), with BLOSUM62-based TCRdist calculated between CDR3 peptides within each V-J. Welch's t-statistics and random forest reduced roughly 540 V-J features to about 12, which were used in a naive Bayes classifier (R e1071). Sample size was not statistically predetermined, and investigators were not blinded to group allocation. The paper describes TCR Vbeta CDR3 sequencing of 140 or so peripheral blood samples, made up of approximately 40 ophthalmopathy patients, around 73 hyperthyroidism patients and about 17 progressor patients.

The specimen was peripheral blood mononuclear cells (PBMCs), collected at new diagnosis, from a patient treated with antithyroid drugs. This clonotype was sampled from a woman aged 30 to 39 with Graves disease. Donor details come from another sample of the same person, matched by shared clones.

This receptor has the CDR3 CASRLAGNEQFF. The nucleotide sequence reads as follows: TGTGCCAGCAGACTAGCGGGAAATGAGCAGTTCTTC. The sequence links TRBV2 to TRBJ2-1, with 10 bases matching TRBD2. The germline V end is reduced by 6 bases and the J end by 7 bases; junction bases left unmatched: 0. There are 12 amino acids in the CDR3, from cysteine to phenylalanine inclusive. Just CDR3 DNA is preserved here, 36 bases in frame from base 1. According to the germline V gene, CDR1 reads SNHLY and CDR2 reads FYNNEI.